What follows are 3 T cell receptor beta chains derived from one specimen sequenced in a study of cytomegalovirus exposure and HLA in healthy donors. PCR was performed using 60 Vbeta and 13 Jbeta primers. Some clones are missing from TCRdb's copy, which holds only in-frame ones; the method was immunoSEQ multiplex PCR. The top ten hold approximately 1.8% of the sample, which has around 200,000 clones, nearly 80% seen once. The sequencing sample was made of PBMCs. The source of these receptors is a male donor in good health and CMV-seronegative.

This chain links TRBV4-3 with TRBJ2-3, with TRBD2 identical over 11 bases. The V and J ends lost 0 bases and 5 bases, in that order; junction bases with no gene match: 10. The CDR3 covers 18 residues. Per germline, CDR1 LGHNA and CDR2 YSLEER. The CDR3 sequence is CASSQDVRLAGGLDTQYF. The CDR3 DNA sequence: TGCGCCAGCAGCCAAGATGTTCGGCTAGCGGGAGGTCTAGATACGCAGTATTTT.

The chain employs TRBV4-3 and TRBJ2-3, with 11 bases identical to TRBD2. This CDR3 comprises 16 residues. V was pared by 4 bases and J by 5 bases, with 8 bases of the junction left unmatched. Per germline, CDR1 LGHNA and CDR2 YSLEER. CDR3 sequence (DNA): TGCGCCAGCAGCCCGGAGACTAGCGGGGTAGGAGATACGCAGTATTTT. Encoded protein: CASSPETSGVGDTQYF.

This clone has a handful of counts. The rearrangement joins TRBV10-3 to TRBJ2-5; 11 bases align to TRBD2. Matching the DNA end better, TRBJ2-7 makes the J call doubtful. CDR3 size: 17 residues. The germline V gene encodes CDR1 ENHRY and CDR2 SYGVKD. CDR3 amino acids: CAISESIAGGPRNEQYF. As DNA, the CDR3 is TGTGCCATCAGTGAGTCCATAGCGGGAGGGCCGAGAAACGAGCAGTACTTC.